These T cell receptor beta chains were read from a single sample in a study of blood T cell repertoires in COVID-19. The data were produced by immunoSEQ multiplex PCR, yet TCRdb's version contains in-frame clones alone and is incomplete. The sample lists about 200,000 clones, just under 85% occurring once. Material: peripheral blood. These receptors all stem from a human donor with acute or convalescent COVID-19. The donor label of this sample is uncertain. CDR3s include the opening cysteine and the closing phenylalanine or tryptophan.

CDR3 protein	CDR3 length	V gene	J gene
CASSILAKNIQYF	13	TRBV6-5	TRBJ2-4
CASSPANRNTGELFF	15	TRBV6-5	TRBJ2-2
CASSADIVNSPLHF	14	TRBV5-1	TRBJ1-6
CASSPLGTAGAQHF	14	TRBV6-5	TRBJ1-5
CATSDTTSSYNEQFF	15	TRBV24-1	TRBJ2-1
CASQRDRANTEAFF	14	TRBV19	TRBJ1-1
CASSYSRGTGGAEQYF	16	TRBV6-5	TRBJ2-7
CAISESRVKTQYF	13	TRBV10-3	TRBJ2-5
CASSPGLDNSPLHF	14	TRBV5-4	TRBJ1-6
CASSYSDNRGYTF	13	TRBV6-2/TRBV6-3	TRBJ1-2
CASRADLGNTIYF	13	TRBV27	TRBJ1-3
CASRPQGDRGLGTGELFF	18	TRBV2	TRBJ2-2
CASSLAGGGETQYF	14	TRBV11-2	TRBJ2-5
CASSDGQGRNSPLHF	15	TRBV6-1	TRBJ1-6
CASSSTGGLGEQYF	14	TRBV11-3	TRBJ2-7
CASSPGMGSPLHF	13	TRBV5-1	TRBJ1-6
CAWRQNPYGYTF	12	TRBV30	TRBJ1-2
CASSLEQGAQETQYF	15	TRBV28	TRBJ2-5
CASSPRTSGSQETQYF	16	TRBV7-9	TRBJ2-5
CAISESSGRQGESQFF	16	TRBV10-3	TRBJ2-1
CASRQGLNIYGYTF	14	TRBV6-5	TRBJ1-2
CASSLRGKETQYF	13	TRBV5-6	TRBJ2-5
CASSPGTGDIYGYTF	15	TRBV2	TRBJ1-2
CASSLASGYTF	11	TRBV12-3/TRBV12-4	TRBJ1-2
CASSQGQGGTGELFF	15	TRBV7-7	TRBJ2-2
CASSPLPGESGNTIYF	16	TRBV18	TRBJ1-3
CASRWPMETGELFF	14	TRBV6-5	TRBJ2-2
CAWSLSLGPNEKLFF	15	TRBV30	TRBJ1-4
CASSQGSSLAGGNEQYF	17	TRBV3-1/TRBV3-2	TRBJ2-7
CASSEQGAGEAFF	13	TRBV2	TRBJ1-1
CAWSVEDNQPQHF	13	TRBV30	TRBJ1-5
CASSSQFRDTEAFF	14	TRBV18	TRBJ1-1
CASSPADNQPQHF	13	TRBV18	TRBJ1-5
CASSQFGDSETQYF	14	TRBV4-2	TRBJ2-5
CASSSLPGGSQNAEAFF	17	TRBV5-1	TRBJ1-1
CASRLTRLAGELFF	14	TRBV3-1/TRBV3-2	TRBJ2-2
CASSLTSGSAFVGAYEQYF	19	TRBV28	TRBJ2-7
CASSWDRGLSGNTIYF	16	TRBV6-2/TRBV6-3	TRBJ1-3
CASSPSRGSRTDTQYF	16	TRBV7-2	TRBJ2-3
CASSFLHEQYF	11	TRBV28	TRBJ2-7
CASSLSGRAEAFF	13	TRBV28	TRBJ1-1
CASTPRGARGDRDRETQYF	19	TRBV21-1	TRBJ2-5
CAWAGRGNTEAFF	13	TRBV30	TRBJ1-1
CASSMGQGFWETQYF	15	TRBV19	TRBJ2-5
CATSSMGQPNQPQHF	15	TRBV15	TRBJ1-5
CASSSRTGSNQPQHF	15	TRBV7-2	TRBJ1-5
CASSSTGGSYEQYF	14	TRBV11-2	TRBJ2-7
CASSSFAGGPYNEQFF	16	TRBV27	TRBJ2-1
CASSRSGTYNEQFF	14	TRBV18	TRBJ2-1
CATSPAGVGANVLTF	15	TRBV24-1	TRBJ2-6
CATRGAFNTGELFF	14	TRBV19	TRBJ2-2
CASSLSAGEEKLFF	14	TRBV5-1	TRBJ1-4
CASSQGLAGGTQYF	14	TRBV4-2	TRBJ2-5
CANSPGLGRDTQYF	14	TRBV7-2	TRBJ2-3
CASSPRTGGAGGSYTF	16	TRBV7-2	TRBJ1-2
CASSLGVASGSNEQFF	16	TRBV7-2	TRBJ2-1
CASSWGQHTGELFF	14	TRBV27	TRBJ2-2
CASSLGGLRSGNIQYF	16	TRBV5-4	TRBJ2-4
CAIRETGTEAFF	12	TRBV10-3	TRBJ1-1
CASSFAGSKHTGELFF	16	TRBV28	TRBJ2-2